This TCR beta chain was recovered during a study of T-cell reconstitution after alpha-beta-depleted transplantation in children. Points from the study as a whole: The study traced high day-60 TCRbeta diversity in some patients to surviving recipient T cells and thymic progenitors. Roughly two months post-transplant, alpha-beta T cells reportedly originated from several hundred graft clones that had expanded. When one year had passed after transplant, most T-cell counts and diversity came from newly produced T cells.

In this sample, this clonotype turned up many times. As yet, its antigen is unknown. Researchers prepared the TCRbeta library using unique molecular identifiers, the study reports. TCRdb re-called the PCR reads through MiXCR, storing one row per CDR3 protein. The table records approximately 500,000 distinct CDR3 sequences, about 10% of them present only once. The sequenced sample was PBMCs, obtained before TCRalphabeta/CD19-depleted stem cell transplant. This TCR came from a child aged 2 to 10 with inherited bone marrow failure, due to receive a stem cell transplant.

The CDR3 nucleotides read TGTGCCAGCAGCCCCCGGGGTACCTACAATGAGCAGTTCTTC. It translates to CASSPRGTYNEQFF. The rearrangement joins TRBV7-2 to TRBJ2-1; D perhaps matches TRBD2 (5 bases). CDR3 size: 14 residues. V lost 5 bases and J lost 2, with 10 bases in between. The germline V gene encodes CDR1 SGHTA and CDR2 FQGNSA. The full variable domain, in which reference TRBV7-2 and TRBJ2-1 provide the parts outside the CDR3, is GAGVSQSPSNKVTEKGKDVELRCDPISGHTALYWYRQSLGQGLEFLIYFQGNSAPDKSGLPSDRFSAERTGGSVSTLTIQRTQQEDSAVYLCASSPRGTYNEQFFGPGTRLTVL.